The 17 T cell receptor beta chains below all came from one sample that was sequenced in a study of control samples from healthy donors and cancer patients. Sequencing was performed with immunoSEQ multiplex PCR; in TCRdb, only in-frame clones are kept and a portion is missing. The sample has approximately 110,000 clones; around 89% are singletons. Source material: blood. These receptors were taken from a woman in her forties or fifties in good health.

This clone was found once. The CDR3 loop reads CASSLVYLTRGTDTQYF. CDR3 DNA sequence: TGTGCCAGCAGCTTGGTGTACTTAACCCGTGGGACAGATACGCAGTATTTT. J is TRBJ2-3 and V is TRBV5-8; unclear D gene. Germline V CDR1 and CDR2: SGHTS, YDEGEE. This CDR3 is 17 amino acids long. Trimming took 0 bases from V and 3 from J, leaving 17 bases between them. Together with reference TRBV5-8 and TRBJ2-3, the CDR3 gives the full variable domain: EAGVTQSPTHLIKTRGQQATLRCSPISGHTSVYWYQQALGLGLQFLLWYDEGEERNRGNFPPRFSGRQFPNYSSELNVNALELEDSALYLCASSLVYLTRGTDTQYFGPGTRLTVL.

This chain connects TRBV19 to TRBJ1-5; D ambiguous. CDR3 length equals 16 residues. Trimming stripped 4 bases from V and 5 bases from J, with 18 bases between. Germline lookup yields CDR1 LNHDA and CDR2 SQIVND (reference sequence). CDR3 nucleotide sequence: TGTGCCAGTAGTAACCCGGAGAGGACCGTTCATCAGCCCCAGCATTTT. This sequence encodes CASSNPERTVHQPQHF.

CDR3 bases: TGTGCCAGCAGTTACGAGGGACAGGGGGTTGAAAAACTGTTTTTT. It specifies CASSYEGQGVEKLFF. The chain joins TRBV6-5 to TRBJ1-4; TRBD1 matches at 11 bases. V shed 2 bases, J shed 7 bases, and the junction held 3 bases outside the gene matches. This CDR3 region has 15 residues. Germline-derived CDR1 and CDR2 are MNHEY and SVGAGI.

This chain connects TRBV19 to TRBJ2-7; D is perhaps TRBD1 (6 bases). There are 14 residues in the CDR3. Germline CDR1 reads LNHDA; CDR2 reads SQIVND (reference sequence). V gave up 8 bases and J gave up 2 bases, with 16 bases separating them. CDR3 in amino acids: CASDSGTGPYEQYF. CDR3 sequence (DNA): TGTGCCAGTGATTCCGGCACAGGGCCCTACGAGCAGTACTTC.

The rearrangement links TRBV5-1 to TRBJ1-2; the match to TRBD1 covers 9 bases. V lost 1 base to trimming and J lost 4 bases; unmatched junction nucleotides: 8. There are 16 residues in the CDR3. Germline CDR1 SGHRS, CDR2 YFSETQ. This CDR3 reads CASSLNRGRVSYGYTF. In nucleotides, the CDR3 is TGCGCCAGCAGCTTGAACAGGGGGCGCGTATCCTATGGCTACACCTTC.

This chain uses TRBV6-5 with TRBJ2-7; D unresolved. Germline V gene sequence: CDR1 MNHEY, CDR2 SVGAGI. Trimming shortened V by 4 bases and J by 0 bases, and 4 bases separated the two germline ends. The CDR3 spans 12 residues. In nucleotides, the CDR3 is TGTGCCAGCAGTTTCGGCTCCTACGAGCAGTACTTC. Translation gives CASSFGSYEQYF.

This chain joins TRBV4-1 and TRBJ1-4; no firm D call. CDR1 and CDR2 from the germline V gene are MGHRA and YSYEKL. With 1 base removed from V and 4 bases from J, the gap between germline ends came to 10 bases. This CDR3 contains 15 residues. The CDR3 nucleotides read TGCGCCAGCAGCCAAGGACCGGCTGGTAATGAAAAACTGTTTTTT. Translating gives CASSQGPAGNEKLFF.

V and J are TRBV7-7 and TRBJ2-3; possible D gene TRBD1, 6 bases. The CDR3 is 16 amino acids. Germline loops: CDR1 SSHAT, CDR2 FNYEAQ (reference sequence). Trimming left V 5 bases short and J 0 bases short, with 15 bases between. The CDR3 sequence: CASSPQVGASTDTQYF. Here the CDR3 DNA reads TGTGCCAGCAGCCCCCAGGTGGGGGCTAGCACAGATACGCAGTATTTT.

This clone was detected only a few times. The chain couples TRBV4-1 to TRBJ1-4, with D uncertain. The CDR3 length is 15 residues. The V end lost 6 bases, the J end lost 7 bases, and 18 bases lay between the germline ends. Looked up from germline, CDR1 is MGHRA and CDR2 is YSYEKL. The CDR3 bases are TGCGCCAGCAGTCAGATTGATACTGGCAGTGAAAAACTGTTTTTT. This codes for CASSQIDTGSEKLFF.

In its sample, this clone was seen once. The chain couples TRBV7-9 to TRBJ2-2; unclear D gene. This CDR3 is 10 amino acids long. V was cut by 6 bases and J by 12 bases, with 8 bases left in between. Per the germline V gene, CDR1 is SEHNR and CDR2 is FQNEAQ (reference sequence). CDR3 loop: CASSSDKLFF. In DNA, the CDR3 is TGTGCCAGCAGTTCCGACAAGCTGTTTTTT.

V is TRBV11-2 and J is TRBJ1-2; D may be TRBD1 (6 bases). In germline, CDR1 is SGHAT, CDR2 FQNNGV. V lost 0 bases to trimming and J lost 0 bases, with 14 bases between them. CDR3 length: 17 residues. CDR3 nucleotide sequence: TGTGCCAGCAGCTTAGAGAGGGGGAGGGACGCTAACTATGGCTACACCTTC. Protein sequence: CASSLERGRDANYGYTF.

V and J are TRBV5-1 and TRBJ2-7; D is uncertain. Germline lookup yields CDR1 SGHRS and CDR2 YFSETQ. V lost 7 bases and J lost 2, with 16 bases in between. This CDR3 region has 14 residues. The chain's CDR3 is CASYWNPYTYEQYF. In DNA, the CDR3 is TGCGCCAGCTACTGGAACCCGTACACCTACGAGCAGTACTTC. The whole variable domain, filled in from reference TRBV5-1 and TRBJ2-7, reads KAGVTQTPRYLIKTRGQQVTLSCSPISGHRSVSWYQQTPGQGLQFLFEYFSETQRNKGNFPGRFSGRQFSNSRSEMNVSTLELGDSALYLCASYWNPYTYEQYFGPGTRLTVT.

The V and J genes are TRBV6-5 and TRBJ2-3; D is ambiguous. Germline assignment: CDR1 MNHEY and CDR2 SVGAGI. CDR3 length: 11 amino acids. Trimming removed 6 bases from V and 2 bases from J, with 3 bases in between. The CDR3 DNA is TGTGCCAGCAGCCACACAGATACGCAGTATTTT. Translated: CASSHTDTQYF.

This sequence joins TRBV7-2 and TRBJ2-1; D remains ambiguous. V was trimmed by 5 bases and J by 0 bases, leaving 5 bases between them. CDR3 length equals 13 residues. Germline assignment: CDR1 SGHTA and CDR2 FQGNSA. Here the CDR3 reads CASSPSSYNEQFF. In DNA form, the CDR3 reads TGTGCCAGCAGCCCGAGCTCCTACAATGAGCAGTTCTTC.

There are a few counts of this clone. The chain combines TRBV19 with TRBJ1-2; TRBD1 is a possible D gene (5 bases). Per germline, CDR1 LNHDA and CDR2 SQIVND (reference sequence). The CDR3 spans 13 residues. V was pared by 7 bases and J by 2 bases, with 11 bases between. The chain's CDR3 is CASTLSGNYGYTF. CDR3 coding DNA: TGTGCCAGTACCCTGTCAGGGAACTATGGCTACACCTTC.

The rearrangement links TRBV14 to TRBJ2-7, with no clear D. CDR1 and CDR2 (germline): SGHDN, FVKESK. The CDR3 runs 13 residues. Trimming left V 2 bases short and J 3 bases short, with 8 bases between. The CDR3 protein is CASSQIGFYEQYF. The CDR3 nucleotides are TGTGCCAGCAGCCAAATAGGGTTCTACGAGCAGTACTTC.

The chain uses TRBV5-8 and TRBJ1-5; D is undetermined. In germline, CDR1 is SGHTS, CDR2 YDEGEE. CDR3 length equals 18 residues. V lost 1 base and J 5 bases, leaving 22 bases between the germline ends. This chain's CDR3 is CASSLFGFIDGTYQPQHF. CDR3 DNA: TGTGCCAGCAGCTTGTTCGGGTTCATCGACGGCACCTATCAGCCCCAGCATTTT.